This record looks at one T cell receptor beta chain sequence and its context. Its specificity is not known. The sample originates from a study of blood T cells in healthy people across ages. Study overall: T cells yielded about one barcoded beta molecule per two cells through template switching. Study outcomes and limitations: Getting older went along with TCR beta diversity per million T cells dropping roughly linearly.

A second PCR, run for roughly 7 to 11 cycles, used a sample-barcoded 5' primer plus a J-beta primer mix. A tag from a template-switch adaptor with 12 random nucleotides marked each cDNA molecule. TCRdb used MiXCR to reprocess the 5' RACE reads, holding one entry per CDR3 protein. In the table there are about 2 million distinct CDR3 sequences, 40% to 55% of which are singletons. This CDR3 region has 16 residues. Germline V gives CDR1 MNHNS, CDR2 SASEGT. V was trimmed by 1 base and J by 4 bases, leaving 16 bases between them. This receptor was taken from a woman in her forties in good health. The sequencing input was blood. This chain uses TRBV6-1 with TRBJ1-2; no firm D call. The CDR3 here is CASSEGRDELGYGYTF. The DNA for the CDR3 is TGTGCCAGCAGTGAAGGCCGCGATGAGTTGGGCTATGGCTACACCTTC.